Below are 5 T cell receptor beta chains sequenced from a single sample in a study of CD8+CD57+ T cells in acquired aplastic anemia. Selection for sequencing was limited to patients who had shown CD8+CD57+ cell expansion by flow cytometry. CDR3 and TCR beta VDJ profiling relied on a genomic DNA template. In TCRdb, the reads were re-called with MiXCR into one record per CDR3 protein. The table records approximately 180,000 distinct CDR3 sequences, less than 60% of them present only once. Sample: sorted CD4+, CD8+, or CD8+CD57+ T cells (not recorded which) from PBMCs. The receptors here all came from a human donor with aplastic anemia.

This clonotype was picked up many times. The rearrangement joins TRBV5-1 to TRBJ1-1; the D is unclear. Germline V lookup: CDR1 SGHRS, CDR2 YFSETQ. Trimming cost V 1 base and J 4 bases, with 14 bases left between them. The CDR3 is made up of 15 amino acids. The CDR3: CASSLSRSEGTEAFF. The CDR3 DNA reads as TGCGCCAGCAGCTTGTCCAGGTCGGAAGGCACTGAAGCTTTCTTT.

In its sample, this clonotype was seen many times. The chain employs TRBV5-1 and TRBJ2-1; the D gene could be TRBD1 or TRBD2 (5 bases each). V lost 0 bases and J lost 8, with 12 bases in between. The CDR3 covers 14 residues. Germline CDR1 SGHRS, CDR2 YFSETQ. The CDR3 sequence is CASSLGDRGDEQFF. As DNA, the CDR3 is TGCGCCAGCAGCTTGGGGGACCGTGGGGATGAGCAGTTCTTC.

This CDR3 reads CASSPETGNSPLHF. The CDR3 coding sequence is TGTGCCAGCAGTCCGGAGACAGGGAATTCACCCCTCCACTTT. The gene calls are TRBV2 and TRBJ1-6; 7 positions agree with TRBD1. The CDR3 runs 14 residues. Trimming cost V 5 bases and J 7 bases; bases outside gene matches: 5. Germline CDR1 SNHLY, CDR2 FYNNEI. The whole variable domain, filled in from reference TRBV2 and TRBJ1-6, reads EPEVTQTPSHQVTQMGQEVILRCVPISNHLYFYWYRQILGQKVEFLVSFYNNEISEKSEIFDDQFSVERPDGSNFTLKIRSTKLEDSAMYFCASSPETGNSPLHFGNGTRLTVT.

This clonotype came up a few times. This chain connects TRBV5-6 to TRBJ1-2; weak D call: TRBD1 (5 bases). This CDR3 has 13 amino acids. The germline V gene has CDR1 SGHDT and CDR2 YYEEEE. With 4 bases removed from V and 5 bases from J, the gap between germline ends came to 12 bases. The chain's CDR3 is CASSAGQGYGYTF. CDR3 coding DNA: TGTGCCAGCAGCGCGGGTCAGGGATATGGCTACACCTTC.

The chain recombines TRBV25-1 with TRBJ1-6; D call uncertain. Per germline, CDR1 MGHDK and CDR2 SYGVNS. V lost 1 base, J lost 13 bases, and 8 bases lay in between. The CDR3 has 12 amino acids. This CDR3 reads CASSESDRPLHF. The CDR3 region has the DNA TGTGCCAGCAGTGAATCCGATAGGCCCCTCCACTTT.